The clone carrying this T cell receptor beta chain has only a few counts. Its antigen is undetermined. These data are taken from a study of post-analysis software for immune sequencing data. CDR1 is KGHSH, CDR2 LQKENI, per germline. The CDR3 loop spans 12 amino acids. V gave up 6 bases and J gave up 7 bases, with 12 bases separating them. TCR beta libraries were prepared from cDNA with unique molecular identifiers. TCRdb recomputed calls from the PCR reads with MiXCR, one row per CDR3 protein. This sample has about 400,000 distinct CDR3 sequences, with 30% to 45% found just once. Study-wide results and limits: Four or five TRBV segments, TRBV5-6, TRBV5-1 and TRBV20-1 among them, were found more frequent in patients than controls. In multiple sclerosis, normalized Chao1 diversity was significantly below that of controls.

Sequencing used blood. The receptor was isolated from a girl aged 10 to 17 with multiple sclerosis. The chain has TRBV18 and TRBJ1-2; a weak D match, TRBD1 (5 bases). The CDR3, as DNA: TGTGCCAGCTCGACAGTGTCGAGTGGCTACACCTTC. Protein sequence: CASSTVSSGYTF.